This TCR beta chain was captured in a study of CD8+CD57+ T cells in acquired aplastic anemia. TCR beta VDJ and CDR3 profiling used genomic DNA as template. In TCRdb, the reads were re-called with MiXCR into one record per CDR3 protein. The data contain 200,000 to 250,000 distinct CDR3 sequences, 55% to 65% of them singletons. General study points: CD8+ Simpson's diversity in patients was not significantly different from that in controls. Patients had about 31 CD8+ CDR3 sequences in common with controls (the shared set).

Notes on this clonotype: The target antigen is unknown.

Looked up from germline, CDR1 is LNHNV and CDR2 is YYDKDF (reference sequence). Between the trimmed V and J ends, which lost 5 bases and 5 bases, there was a span of 15 bases. CDR3 length equals 14 residues. Patients picked for sequencing had shown CD8+CD57+ cell expansion detected by flow cytometry. The chain joins TRBV15 to TRBJ1-1; tentatively, D is TRBD1 (6 bases). Sequenced material: sorted CD4+, CD8+, or CD8+CD57+ T cells (not recorded which) from PBMCs. This TCR derives from a human donor with aplastic anemia. The chain's CDR3 is CATSPGTSGTEAFF. The CDR3 DNA reads as TGTGCCACCAGCCCCGGGACATCGGGGACTGAAGCTTTCTTT.